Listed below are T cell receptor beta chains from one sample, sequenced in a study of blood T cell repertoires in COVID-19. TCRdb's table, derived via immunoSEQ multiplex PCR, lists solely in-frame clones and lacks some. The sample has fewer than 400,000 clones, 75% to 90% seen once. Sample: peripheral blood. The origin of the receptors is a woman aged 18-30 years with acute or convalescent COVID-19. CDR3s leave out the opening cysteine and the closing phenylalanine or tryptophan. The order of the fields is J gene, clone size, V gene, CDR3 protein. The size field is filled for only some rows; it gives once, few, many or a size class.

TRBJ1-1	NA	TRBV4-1	ASSQEGRSTEAF
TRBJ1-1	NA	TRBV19	ASRRGGSRTEAF
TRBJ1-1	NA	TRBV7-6	ASSLAGDRPNTEAF
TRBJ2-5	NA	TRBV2	ASSEQRMETQY
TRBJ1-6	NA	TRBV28	ASVDRERSPLH
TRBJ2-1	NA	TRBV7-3	ASSLTDSLSSYNEQF
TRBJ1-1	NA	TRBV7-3	ASSPRTVNTEAF
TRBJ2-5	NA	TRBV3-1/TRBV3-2	ASTQEAGAGGETQY
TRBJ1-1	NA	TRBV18	ASSLRQLAEAF
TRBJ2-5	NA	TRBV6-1	ASSEEKGGRGETQY
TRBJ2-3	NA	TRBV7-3	ASSLSGGSTDTQY
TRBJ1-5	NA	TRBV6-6	ASSYSPSGGWPQH
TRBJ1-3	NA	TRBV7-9	ASTGGGNTIY
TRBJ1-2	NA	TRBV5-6	ASSWISSTLGGYT
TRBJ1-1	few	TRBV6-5	ASSQLDTEAF
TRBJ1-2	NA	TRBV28	ASSSVGGGYGYT
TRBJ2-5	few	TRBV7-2	ASSETGTRVGETQY
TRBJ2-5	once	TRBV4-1	ASSPDSGETQY
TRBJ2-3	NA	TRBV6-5	ASSYMASGDTQY
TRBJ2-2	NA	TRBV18	ASSFSGTENTGELF
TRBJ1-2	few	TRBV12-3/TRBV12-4	ASGGYGYT
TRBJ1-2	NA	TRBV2	ASRGDRASGGYT
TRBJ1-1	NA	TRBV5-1	ASSSSQAEAF
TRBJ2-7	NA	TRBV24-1	ATSDLTSGTYEQY
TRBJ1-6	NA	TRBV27	ASSDNRRQGSSPLH
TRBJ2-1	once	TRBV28	ATYSSGRINEQF
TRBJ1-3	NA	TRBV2	ASSQGTGNTIY
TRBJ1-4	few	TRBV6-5	ASRRTGWEKLF
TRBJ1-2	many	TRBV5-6	ASSLVTRDRNYGYT
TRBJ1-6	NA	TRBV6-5	ASSYSPDSPLH
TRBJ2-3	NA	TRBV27	ASSWGQRQTDTQY
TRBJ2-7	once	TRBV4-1	ASSQPLAGGPYEQY
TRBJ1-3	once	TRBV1	TSSPRDRESSGNTIY
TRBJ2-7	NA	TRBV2	ASSGQGESYEQY
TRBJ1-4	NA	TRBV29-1	SVRTGTNEKLF